There are a few counts of the clone carrying this T cell receptor (beta chain). Deletions cut 1 base from V and 0 bases from J, with 14 bases between. Germline CDR1 is SGHTA and CDR2 is FQGNSA. The CDR3 length is 17 residues. The sample belongs to a study of T-cell reconstitution after alpha-beta-depleted transplantation in children. Construction of the TCRbeta library involved unique molecular identifiers. Each CDR3 protein is one row after TCRdb ran MiXCR on the PCR reads. This table holds about a million distinct CDR3 sequences, under 30% found once. The chain uses TRBV7-2 and TRBJ2-3; possibly TRBD2 for D (5 bases). The TCR was taken from a boy under two years old who had a stem cell transplant for SCID, so the T cells may come from the graft donor. The input for sequencing was PBMCs, mostly from graft donor cells, taken 360 days after TCRalphabeta/CD19-depleted stem cell transplant. The CDR3 loop is CASSLGRSGLSTDTQYF. In nucleotides, the CDR3 is TGTGCCAGCAGCTTAGGCCGTTCGGGATTGAGCACAGATACGCAGTATTTT.